What follows are 5 T cell receptor beta chains derived from one specimen sequenced in a study of PD-L1 blockade in urothelial cancer. The protocol was immunoSEQ multiplex PCR, while the TCRdb copy is restricted to in-frame clones and leaves out a portion. The sample shows about 51,000 clones, roughly 86% of them seen only once. Sequencing used PBMCs, obtained around atezolizumab (anti-PD-L1) treatment. All receptors come from a man in his 60s with urothelial cancer.

The V gene is TRBV27, the J gene TRBJ1-2; D gene uncertain. Looked up from germline, CDR1 is MNHEY and CDR2 is SMNVEV (reference sequence). The CDR3 contains 16 residues. Trimming cost V 5 bases and J 2 bases, with 18 bases left between them. The CDR3 sequence: CASSPRLRQTNYGYTF. CDR3 coding DNA: TGTGCCAGCAGTCCCCGTCTGCGGCAGACGAACTATGGCTACACCTTC.

The rearrangement joins TRBV30 to TRBJ2-7; 8 nucleotides line up with TRBD2. Looked up from germline, CDR1 is GTSNPN and CDR2 is SVGIG (reference sequence). V was pared by 0 bases and J by 2 bases, with 6 bases of the junction left unmatched. This CDR3 has 15 residues. CDR3 residues: CAWSVKRGSTYEQYF. For the CDR3, the DNA is TGTGCCTGGAGTGTTAAGCGGGGGTCTACCTACGAGCAGTACTTC.

The chain recombines TRBV7-8 with TRBJ2-4, with D maybe TRBD2 (5 bases). The CDR3 extends over 17 amino acids. The V end lost 4 bases, the J end lost 1 base, and 17 bases lay between the germline ends. CDR1 and CDR2 from the germline V gene are SGHVS and FQNEAQ. The CDR3, as DNA: TGTGCCAGCAGCTCACCTGGGCGGGTGACGGCCAAAAACATTCAGTACTTC. It is translated as CASSSPGRVTAKNIQYF.

J is TRBJ1-4 and V is TRBV25-1; D might be TRBD1 (5 bases). Germline CDR1 reads MGHDK; CDR2 reads SYGVNS. Trimming stripped 7 bases from V and 7 bases from J, with 13 bases between. The CDR3 is 13 residues long. The CDR3 region is CASKDLQGEKLFF. The CDR3 nucleotides read TGTGCCAGCAAAGATTTGCAGGGTGAAAAACTGTTTTTT. Based on the CDR3 plus reference TRBV25-1 and TRBJ1-4, the full variable domain is EADIYQTPRYLVIGTGKKITLECSQTMGHDKMYWYQQDPGMELHLIHYSYGVNSTEKGDLSSESTVSRIRTEHFPLTLESARPSHTSQYLCASKDLQGEKLFFGSGTQLSVL.

The CDR3 DNA reads TGTGCCAGCACCCCCGGGGGGACAGGGACCTACGAGCAGTACTTC. This sequence encodes CASTPGGTGTYEQYF. J is TRBJ2-7 and V is TRBV6-1; 9 positions match TRBD1. The germline CDR1 and CDR2 sequences are MNHNS and SASEGT. J lost 2 bases, V lost 7 bases, and 9 bases had no gene match. The CDR3 runs to 15 residues.